This T cell receptor beta chain derives from a study of T cell clusters in autoimmune cytopenias. Study as a whole: The mean age of healthy donor controls was 56 years, the median roughly 59 years. Regarding the study as a whole: Functional roles of the in silico T cell clusters still await experimental validation.

Germline-derived CDR1 and CDR2 are SGHKS and YYEKEE (reference sequence). This CDR3 region has 19 residues. On this clonotype: Its cognate antigen is unknown.

Multiplex touch-down PCR amplified TRB using TRB-A and TRB-B pools in one tube. TCRdb re-analyzed the multiplex PCR reads; it lists each CDR3 protein once, without DNA. In all, the sample yields about 5,000 distinct CDR3 sequences. Roughly 40,000 genome equivalents of blood DNA were amplified for TRB. The same sample was also studied in work on T cell repertoires in aging, cancer and after chemotherapy. That study adds: Donor ages fell into six groups from 30 or younger up to 70 or older. Millions of TCR reads were in the whole dataset.

V gene TRBV5-5 combines with J gene TRBJ2-2; there is no DNA to check the TCRdb D call of TRBD1. This clonotype was sampled from a human donor in good health. Sequenced input: peripheral blood. The CDR3 loop is CASSSTQGKYLVSTGELFF.